This T cell receptor (beta chain) stems from a study of T cell responses to AZD1222 COVID-19 vaccine. Study results and caveats: At 160-218 and 743-854, vaccine-associated CD4 TCRs were dominant, and they spanned spike. Mostly white British, mostly female donors; authors suggested clonal diversity may be underestimated. Two AZD1222 doses significantly raised spike-specific TCR breadth and depth over controls.

Concerning this clone: The antigen is unknown.

Looked up from germline, CDR1 is SGHAT and CDR2 is FQNNGV. V was clipped by 1 base and J by 4 bases; unmatched bases: 4. This CDR3 spans 15 amino acids. Clones were sequenced by immunoSEQ multiplex PCR, and TCRdb holds only the in-frame ones, with some missing. The sample holds about 140,000 clones. The sequencing input was peripheral blood. This TCR derives from an adult in good health. V usage is TRBV11-2 and J usage is TRBJ2-3; TRBD2 matches 8 bases. The CDR3 DNA is TGTGCCAGCAGCTTAGCGGGGGGGATCTCAGATACGCAGTATTTT. Its translation: CASSLAGGISDTQYF.